The 12 T cell receptor beta chains presented below share a single source sample, sequenced in a study of blood T cells in healthy people across ages. A sample-barcoded 5' primer and a J-beta primer mix were used in a second PCR of roughly 7 to 11 cycles. TCRdb passed the 5' RACE reads through MiXCR, listing each CDR3 protein once. Seen here are fewer than 750,000 distinct CDR3 sequences, around 48% observed once, and the top ten hold under 30%. The specimen sequenced was blood. The receptors shown here come from an elderly man in good health.

This clonotype showed up many times. The chain combines TRBV6-6 with TRBJ2-1; D remains ambiguous. V was clipped by 6 bases and J by 9 bases, with 9 bases between them. Looked up from germline, CDR1 is MNHNY and CDR2 is SVGAGI (reference sequence). The CDR3 extends over 11 amino acids. DNA for the CDR3: TGTGCCAGCAGCTACCCCGTTGAGCAGTTCTTC. Residues: CASSYPVEQFF.

The chain is built from TRBV9 and TRBJ1-2, with a tentative D call TRBD1 (6 bases). CDR3 length: 14 residues. Looked up from germline, CDR1 is SGDLS and CDR2 is YYNGEE. V lost 0 bases, J lost 2 bases, and 8 bases lay in between. The CDR3 loop reads CASSVGGQNYGYTF. CDR3 nucleotides: TGTGCCAGCAGCGTAGGGGGACAAAACTATGGCTACACCTTC.

This chain joins TRBV5-6 and TRBJ1-5; tentative D call: TRBD1 (6 bases). V was trimmed by 1 base and J by 7 bases, leaving 18 bases between them. Germline V CDR1 and CDR2: SGHDT, YYEEEE. The CDR3 runs to 16 residues. The DNA of the CDR3 is TGTGCCAGCAGCTTGAGCGGGGGCGGTAGCGGGCAGCCCCAGCATTTT. The encoded protein is CASSLSGGGSGQPQHF.

The chain recombines TRBV28 with TRBJ1-3; D unresolved. CDR1 is MDHEN, CDR2 SYDVKM, per germline. V lost 6 bases and J 8 bases, leaving 17 bases between the germline ends. The CDR3 has 14 amino acids. The CDR3 nucleotides read TGTGCCAGCAGAGACCCGGGTCTCCGGGACACCATATATTTT. It specifies CASRDPGLRDTIYF.

This clonotype was observed a handful of times. This chain links TRBV11-2 with TRBJ2-3, with 8 bases lining up with TRBD2. V was clipped by 2 bases and J by 9 bases; unmatched bases: 7. CDR1 SGHAT and CDR2 FQNNGV come from the germline V gene. This CDR3 contains 14 residues. Written as DNA, the CDR3 is TGTGCCAGCAGCTTACGGACTAGCAGCCAAACGCAGTATTTT. The encoded protein is CASSLRTSSQTQYF.

This clonotype was observed a single time. V and J are TRBV5-1 and TRBJ2-7; D ambiguous. CDR3 length: 16 amino acids. Trimming left V 3 bases short and J 7 bases short, with 23 bases between. Germline lookup yields CDR1 SGHRS and CDR2 YFSETQ. CDR3: CASSSAVRNTYNEQYF. Here the CDR3 DNA reads TGCGCCAGCAGCTCTGCAGTGCGAAATACCTACAATGAGCAGTACTTC. Filled out from reference TRBV5-1 and TRBJ2-7, the complete variable domain reads KAGVTQTPRYLIKTRGQQVTLSCSPISGHRSVSWYQQTPGQGLQFLFEYFSETQRNKGNFPGRFSGRQFSNSRSEMNVSTLELGDSALYLCASSSAVRNTYNEQYFGPGTRLTVT.

V usage is TRBV5-5 and J usage is TRBJ2-1; 7 bases match TRBD2. CDR3 length: 16 amino acids. CDR1 is SGHKS, CDR2 YYEKEE, per germline (reference sequence). V shed 1 base, J shed 2 bases, and the junction held 6 bases outside the gene matches. The CDR3 DNA reads as TGTGCCAGCAGCTTGTACAGCGGGGTTGCCTACAATGAGCAGTTCTTC. The encoded protein is CASSLYSGVAYNEQFF.

This chain connects TRBV5-1 to TRBJ2-5; 8 bases agree with TRBD2. Germline V gene lookup returns CDR1 SGHRS and CDR2 YFSETQ. V shed 3 bases and J 3 bases; nucleotides not matched to a gene: 7. This CDR3 has 15 residues. For the CDR3, the DNA is TGCGCCAGCAGCTACCAGGGGACTAGAGAAGAGACCCAGTACTTC. Its translation is CASSYQGTREETQYF.

The chain combines TRBV20-1 with TRBJ2-4; 10 bases agree with TRBD2. The closer fit of TRBJ2-5 to the DNA end suggests the J call may be wrong. The CDR3 sequence is 14 residues long. The germline gives CDR1 DFQATT, CDR2 SNEGSKA (reference sequence). The CDR3 sequence: CSAGTSGKRETQYF. CDR3 coding DNA: TGCAGTGCTGGAACTAGCGGGAAACGAGAGACCCAGTACTTC.

Only a few counts were recorded for this clonotype. This sequence joins TRBV9 and TRBJ1-4, with D unclear. The germline V gene has CDR1 SGDLS and CDR2 YYNGEE. The CDR3 has 14 residues. V was shortened by 1 base and J by 7 bases, with 11 bases between the two germline ends. CDR3 bases: TGTGCCAGCAGCGTACGGGTGGAGGGTGAAAAACTGTTTTTT. Translated, it gives CASSVRVEGEKLFF.

This clonotype was recorded a few times. The genes are TRBV7-9 and TRBJ2-1, with 10 bases that match TRBD2. Per the germline V gene, CDR1 is SEHNR and CDR2 is FQNEAQ (reference sequence). This CDR3 has 16 amino acids. Trimming cost V 3 bases and J 4 bases; bases outside gene matches: 6. The CDR3 spells CASSLRRTSGYNEQFF. CDR3 nucleotide sequence: TGTGCCAGCAGCTTGAGGCGGACTAGCGGATACAATGAGCAGTTCTTC. Combining the CDR3 with reference TRBV7-9 and TRBJ2-1 gives the whole variable domain DTGVSQNPRHKITKRGQNVTFRCDPISEHNRLYWYRQTLGQGPEFLTYFQNEAQLEKSRLLSDRFSAERPKGSFSTLEIQRTEQGDSAMYLCASSLRRTSGYNEQFFGPGTRLTVL.

This clonotype was counted only a few times. This chain uses TRBV29-1 with TRBJ2-4; 7 nucleotides line up with TRBD1. Germline values: CDR1 SQVTM, CDR2 ANQGSEA. CDR3 size: 13 residues. CDR3 amino acids: CRIPGGAKNIQYF. The CDR3 region has the DNA TGCAGAATCCCAGGGGGAGCCAAAAACATTCAGTACTTC.